A single sample is the source of the 13 T cell receptor beta chains below, sequenced in a study of blood T cell repertoires in COVID-19. Assay used: immunoSEQ multiplex PCR; TCRdb lists only in-frame clones, some missing. The sample lists roughly 90,000 clones; 80% to 85% were seen once. The sample comprised peripheral blood. Every receptor here comes from a woman older than 75 with active or convalescent COVID-19.

The chain uses TRBV5-8 and TRBJ2-1, with TRBD2 matching 12 bases. CDR3 length: 14 residues. V was pared by 6 bases and J by 6 bases, with 4 bases of the junction left unmatched. Germline V gene lookup returns CDR1 SGHTS and CDR2 YDEGEE. CDR3 residues: CASTPGLAGNEQFF. Here the CDR3 DNA reads TGTGCCAGCACCCCGGGACTAGCGGGCAATGAGCAGTTCTTC.

CDR3 nucleotides: TGTGCCAGCAGTTACTCGGCGGGAGGGCAGCATACCCAGTACTTC. Its protein is CASSYSAGGQHTQYF. The V and J genes are TRBV6-5 and TRBJ2-5; TRBD2 aligns across 9 bases. Per germline, CDR1 MNHEY and CDR2 SVGAGI. V shed 0 bases and J 8 bases; nucleotides not matched to a gene: 7. The CDR3 has 15 residues.

The J gene is TRBJ2-3, the V gene TRBV21-1; the DNA was not used to check the table's D call, TRBD1. TRBV21-1 is a known pseudogene. The CDR3 has 14 amino acids. This CDR3 reads CASREQGSADTQYF. The CDR3 DNA reads as TGTGCCAGCAGGGAACAGGGGAGCGCAGATACGCAGTATTTT.

The V gene is TRBV3-1 (or the pseudogene TRBV3-2), the J gene TRBJ2-7; 10 bases are shared with TRBD2. CDR1 is LGHDT, CDR2 YNNKEL, per germline (reference sequence). Losses at the gene ends were 6 bases for V and 5 bases for J; bases not matched to a gene: 13. This CDR3 spans 16 amino acids. CDR3 bases: TGTGCCAGCAGTCCCTTGGGAGCGGGAGGGCCGGACGAGCAGTACTTC. Its protein product is CASSPLGAGGPDEQYF.

The chain recombines TRBV30 with TRBJ1-2; D not certain. With 3 bases removed from V and 5 bases from J, the gap between germline ends came to 7 bases. The CDR3 extends over 11 amino acids. CDR1 GTSNPN and CDR2 SVGIG come from the germline V gene (reference sequence). The CDR3 loop reads CAWSIQYGYTF. DNA for the CDR3: TGTGCCTGGAGCATACAGTATGGCTACACCTTC.

The rearrangement joins TRBV4-1 to TRBJ1-1; a possible D gene is TRBD1 (6 bases). CDR1 and CDR2 from the germline V gene are MGHRA and YSYEKL. V was cut by 0 bases and J by 0 bases, with 11 bases left in between. The CDR3 length is 16 residues. The CDR3 loop is CASSQDRWTVNTEAFF. The CDR3, as DNA: TGCGCCAGCAGCCAAGACCGGTGGACAGTGAACACTGAAGCTTTCTTT.

The chain joins TRBV5-1 to TRBJ2-7; a weak D match, TRBD1 (6 bases). Germline V gene data show CDR1 as SGHRS and CDR2 as YFSETQ. V shed 4 bases and J shed 7 bases, with 18 bases lying between them. The CDR3 is made up of 14 amino acids. CDR3 residues: CASSQTGALGEQYF. CDR3 DNA: TGCGCCAGCAGCCAGACAGGCGCCTTAGGGGAGCAGTACTTC.

The rearrangement joins TRBV24-1 to TRBJ2-2; 7 bases match TRBD1. J gave up 6 bases and V 5 bases, and 5 bases lay outside the gene matches. The V gene's germline CDR1 is KGHDR and CDR2 SFDVKD. The CDR3 covers 14 residues. The CDR3 loop is CATSARGIAGELFF. CDR3 bases: TGTGCCACCAGTGCCAGGGGGATCGCCGGGGAGCTGTTTTTT.

The rearrangement joins TRBV2 to TRBJ1-1; 7 bases align to TRBD1. Trimming at V came to 7 bases and at J to 1 base, leaving 6 bases not matched to a gene. The CDR3 length is 14 residues. The germline CDR1 and CDR2 sequences are SNHLY and FYNNEI. The CDR3 region has the DNA TGTGCCAGCACCAGGGACAGAGAGAACACTGAAGCTTTCTTT. Its protein product is CASTRDRENTEAFF. Filled out from reference TRBV2 and TRBJ1-1, the complete variable domain reads EPEVTQTPSHQVTQMGQEVILRCVPISNHLYFYWYRQILGQKVEFLVSFYNNEISEKSEIFDDQFSVERPDGSNFTLKIRSTKLEDSAMYFCASTRDRENTEAFFGQGTRLTVV.

The rearrangement uses TRBV4-1 and TRBJ1-5, with 7 bases fitting TRBD1. CDR3 length: 18 amino acids. Germline CDR1 is MGHRA and CDR2 is YSYEKL. Trimming at V came to 5 bases and at J to 7 bases, leaving 20 bases not matched to a gene. CDR3 protein: CASSDLGSGGSFQQPQHF. DNA of the CDR3: TGCGCCAGCAGCGACCTCGGGTCAGGGGGGTCGTTTCAGCAGCCCCAGCATTTT.

The CDR3 sequence: CSVSRRGDTEAFF. The CDR3 coding sequence is TGCAGCGTTTCTCGGCGGGGGGACACTGAAGCTTTCTTT. The chain carries TRBV29-1 and TRBJ1-1, with D perhaps matching TRBD1 (5 bases). Germline V gene lookup returns CDR1 SQVTM and CDR2 ANQGSEA. V lost 5 bases and J lost 3, with 13 bases in between. The CDR3 covers 13 residues.

V gene TRBV9 combines with J gene TRBJ2-1, with 9 bases matching TRBD1. The CDR3 spans 14 residues. V was pared by 0 bases and J by 9 bases, with 4 bases of the junction left unmatched. Per germline, CDR1 SGDLS and CDR2 YYNGEE. This CDR3 is CASSVVGTGSEQFF. As DNA, the CDR3 is TGTGCCAGCAGCGTAGTGGGGACAGGGAGTGAGCAGTTCTTC.

The chain is built from TRBV28 and TRBJ2-7; the D gene is possibly TRBD2 (5 bases). Germline-derived CDR1 and CDR2 are MDHEN and SYDVKM. The CDR3 runs 11 residues. V shed 6 bases and J shed 4 bases, with 7 bases lying between them. The CDR3 region is CASSEGYEQYF. DNA for the CDR3: TGTGCCAGCAGCGAGGGTTACGAGCAGTACTTC.